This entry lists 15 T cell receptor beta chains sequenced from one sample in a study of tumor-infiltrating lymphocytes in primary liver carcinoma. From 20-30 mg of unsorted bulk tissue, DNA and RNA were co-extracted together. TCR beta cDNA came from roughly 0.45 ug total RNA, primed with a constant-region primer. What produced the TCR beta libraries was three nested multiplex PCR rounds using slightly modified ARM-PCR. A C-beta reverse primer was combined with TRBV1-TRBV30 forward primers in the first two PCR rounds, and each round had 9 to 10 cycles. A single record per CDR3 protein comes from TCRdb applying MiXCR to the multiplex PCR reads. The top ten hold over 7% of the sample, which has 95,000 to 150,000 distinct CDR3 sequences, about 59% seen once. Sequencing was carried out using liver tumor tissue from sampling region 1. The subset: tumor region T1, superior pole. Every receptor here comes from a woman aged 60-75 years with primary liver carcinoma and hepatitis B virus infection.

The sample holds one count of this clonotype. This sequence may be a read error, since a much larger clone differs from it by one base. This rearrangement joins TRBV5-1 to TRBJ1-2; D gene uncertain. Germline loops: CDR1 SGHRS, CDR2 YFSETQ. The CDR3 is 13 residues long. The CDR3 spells CASSLGPGNGNTF. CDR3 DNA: TGCGCCAGCAGCTTGGGACCTGGGAATGGCAACACCTTC.

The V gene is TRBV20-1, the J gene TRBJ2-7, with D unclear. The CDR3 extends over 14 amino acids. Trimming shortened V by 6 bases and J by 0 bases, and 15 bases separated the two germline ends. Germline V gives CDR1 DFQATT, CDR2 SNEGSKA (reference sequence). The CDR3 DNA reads TGCAGTGCCCCATCCCATGGCGGCTCCTACGAGCAGTACTTC. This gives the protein CSAPSHGGSYEQYF.

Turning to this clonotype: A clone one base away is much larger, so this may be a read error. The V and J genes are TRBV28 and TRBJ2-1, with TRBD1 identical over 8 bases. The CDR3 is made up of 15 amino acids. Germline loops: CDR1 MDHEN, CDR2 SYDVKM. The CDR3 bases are TGTACCAGCCTACCCAGGGACAGGATTTACAATGAGCAGTTCTTC. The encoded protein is CTSLPRDRIYNEQFF. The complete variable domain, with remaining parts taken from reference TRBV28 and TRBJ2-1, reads DVKVTQSSRYLVKRTGEKVFLECVQDMDHENMFWYRQDPGLGLRLIYFSYDVKMKEKGDIPEGYSVSREKKERFSLILESASTNQTSMYLCTSLPRDRIYNEQFFGPGTRLTVL.

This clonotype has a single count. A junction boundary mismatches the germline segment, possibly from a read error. CDR3 amino acids: CASTGTYNGQFF. The DNA for the CDR3 is TGTGCCAGCACTGGTACCTACAATGGGCAGTTCTTC. The chain combines TRBV28 with TRBJ2-1; D gene uncertain. This CDR3 contains 12 residues. Germline CDR1 is MDHEN and CDR2 is SYDVKM.

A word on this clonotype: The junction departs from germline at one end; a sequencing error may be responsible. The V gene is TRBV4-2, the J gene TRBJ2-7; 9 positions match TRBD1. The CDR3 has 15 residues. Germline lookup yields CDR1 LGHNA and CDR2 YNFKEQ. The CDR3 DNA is TGTGTCAGCAGTCAAGATCCGACAGGGGGCTACGAGCAGTACTTC. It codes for CVSSQDPTGGYEQYF.

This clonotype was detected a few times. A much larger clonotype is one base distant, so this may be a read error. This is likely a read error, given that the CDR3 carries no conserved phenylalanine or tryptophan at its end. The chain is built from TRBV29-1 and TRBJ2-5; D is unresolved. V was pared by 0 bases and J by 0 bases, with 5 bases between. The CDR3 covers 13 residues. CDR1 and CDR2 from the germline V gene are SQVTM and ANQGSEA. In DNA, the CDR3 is TGCAGCGTTGAAGACAAGTACCAAGAGACCCAGTACCTC. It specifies CSVEDKYQETQYL.

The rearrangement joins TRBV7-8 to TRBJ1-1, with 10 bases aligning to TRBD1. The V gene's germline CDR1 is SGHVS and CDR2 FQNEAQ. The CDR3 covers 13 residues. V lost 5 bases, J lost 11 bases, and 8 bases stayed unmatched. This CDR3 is CASSQRGQGTAFF. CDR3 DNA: TGTGCCAGCAGCCAGAGGGGACAGGGGACGGCTTTCTTT.

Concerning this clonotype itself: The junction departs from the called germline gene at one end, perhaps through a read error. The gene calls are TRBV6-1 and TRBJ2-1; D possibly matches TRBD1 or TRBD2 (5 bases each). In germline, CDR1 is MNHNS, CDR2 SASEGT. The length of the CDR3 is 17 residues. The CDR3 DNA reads TGTGCCAGCAGTGGGACCCTTATTGGGACCTCCTACAATGAGCAATTCTTC. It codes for CASSGTLIGTSYNEQFF.

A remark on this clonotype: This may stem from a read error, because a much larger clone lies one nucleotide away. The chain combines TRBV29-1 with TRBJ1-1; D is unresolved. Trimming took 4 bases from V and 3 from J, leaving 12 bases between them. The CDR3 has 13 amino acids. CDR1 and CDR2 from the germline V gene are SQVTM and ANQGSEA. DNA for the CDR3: TGCAGCGTTGCCCAAGGCTTGGACACTGAAGCTTTCTTT. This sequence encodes CSVAQGLDTEAFF.

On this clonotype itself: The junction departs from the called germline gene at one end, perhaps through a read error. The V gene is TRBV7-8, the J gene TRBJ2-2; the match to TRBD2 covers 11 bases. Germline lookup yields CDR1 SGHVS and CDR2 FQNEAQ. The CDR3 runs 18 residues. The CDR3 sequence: CASSFSSGRAVGTGELFF. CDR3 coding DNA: TGTGCCAGCAGCTTCAGTAGCGGGAGGGCCGTTGGCACCGGGGAGTTGTTTTTT.

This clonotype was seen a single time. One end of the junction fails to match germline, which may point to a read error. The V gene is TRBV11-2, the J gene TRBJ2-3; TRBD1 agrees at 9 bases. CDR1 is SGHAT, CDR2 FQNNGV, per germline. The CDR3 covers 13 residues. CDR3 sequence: CTSRRDRADTQYF. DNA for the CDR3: TGTACCAGCAGGAGGGACAGGGCGGATACGCAGTATTTT.

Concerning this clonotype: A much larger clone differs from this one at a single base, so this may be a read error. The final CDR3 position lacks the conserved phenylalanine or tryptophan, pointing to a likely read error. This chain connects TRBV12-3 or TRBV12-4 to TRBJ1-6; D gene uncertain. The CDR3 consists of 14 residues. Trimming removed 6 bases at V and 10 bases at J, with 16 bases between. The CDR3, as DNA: TGTGCCAGCAGCTCGACCGAAAATTGGTCACCCCTCCACCTT. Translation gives CASSSTENWSPLHL.

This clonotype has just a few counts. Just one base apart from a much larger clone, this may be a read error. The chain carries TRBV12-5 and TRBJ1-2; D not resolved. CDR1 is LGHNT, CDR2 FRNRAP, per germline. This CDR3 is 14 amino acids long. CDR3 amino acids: CDSGLVRSGGGYTF. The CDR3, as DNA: TGTGATAGTGGTTTGGTACGTTCGGGAGGCGGCTACACCTTC.

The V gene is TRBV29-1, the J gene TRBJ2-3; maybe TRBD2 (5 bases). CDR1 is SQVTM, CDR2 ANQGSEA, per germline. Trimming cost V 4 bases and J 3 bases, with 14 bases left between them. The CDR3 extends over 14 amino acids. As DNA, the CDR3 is TGCAGCGTTGTGAGAGCGGAGCGTACAGATACGCAGTATTTT. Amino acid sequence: CSVVRAERTDTQYF.

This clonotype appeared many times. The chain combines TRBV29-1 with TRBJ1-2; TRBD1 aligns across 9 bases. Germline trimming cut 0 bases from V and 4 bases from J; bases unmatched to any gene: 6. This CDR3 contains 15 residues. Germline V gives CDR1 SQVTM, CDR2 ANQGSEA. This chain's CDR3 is CSVEEGGDRAYGYTF. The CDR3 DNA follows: TGCAGCGTTGAAGAAGGGGGGGACAGGGCCTATGGCTACACCTTC.